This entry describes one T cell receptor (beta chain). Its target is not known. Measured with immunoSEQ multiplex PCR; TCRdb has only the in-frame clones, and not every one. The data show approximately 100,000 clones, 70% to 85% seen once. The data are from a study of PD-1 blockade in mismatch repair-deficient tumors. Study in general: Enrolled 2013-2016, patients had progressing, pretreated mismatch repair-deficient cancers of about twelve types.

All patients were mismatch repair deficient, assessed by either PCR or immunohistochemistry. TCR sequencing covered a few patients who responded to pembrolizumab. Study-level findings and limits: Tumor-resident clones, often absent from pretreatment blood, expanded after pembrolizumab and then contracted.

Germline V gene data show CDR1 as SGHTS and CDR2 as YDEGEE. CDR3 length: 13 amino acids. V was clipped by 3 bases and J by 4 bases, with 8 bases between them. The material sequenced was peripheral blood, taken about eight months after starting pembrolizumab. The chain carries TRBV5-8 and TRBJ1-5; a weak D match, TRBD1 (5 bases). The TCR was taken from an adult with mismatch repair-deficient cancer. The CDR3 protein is CASSSQGNQPQHF. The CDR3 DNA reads TGTGCCAGCAGCTCCCAGGGTAATCAGCCCCAGCATTTT.